Each of the 22 T cell receptor beta chains below was sequenced from the same sample in a study of blood T cell repertoires in COVID-19. Repertoires were generated with immunoSEQ multiplex PCR, while TCRdb's copy carries only in-frame clones and drops some. Of some 51,000 clones listed, 75% to 95% are singletons. The sequenced sample was peripheral blood. The receptors were gathered from a human donor with active COVID-19. The donor label of this sample is uncertain.

This CDR3 reads CASSRRGGAGYEQFF. The CDR3 nucleotides read TGTGCCAGCAGCCGTCGGGGGGGCGCAGGCTATGAGCAGTTCTTC. The J gene is TRBJ2-1, the V gene TRBV7-2; 8 nucleotides match TRBD2. Germline CDR1 is SGHTA and CDR2 is FQGNSA. This CDR3 contains 15 residues. J was trimmed by 8 bases and V by 5 bases; bases with no gene match: 11.

The J gene is TRBJ1-1, the V gene TRBV2; the D is unclear. CDR1 is SNHLY, CDR2 FYNNEI, per germline. Trimming removed 7 bases from V and 0 bases from J, with 9 bases in between. The CDR3 consists of 13 residues. As DNA, the CDR3 is TGTGCCAGCACGTACTTTATGAACACTGAAGCTTTCTTT. This translates into CASTYFMNTEAFF.

The chain recombines TRBV13 with TRBJ2-1; 12 bases are shared with TRBD2. Germline values: CDR1 PRHDT, CDR2 FYEKMQ (reference sequence). This CDR3 comprises 14 residues. Losses at the gene ends were 6 bases for V and 8 bases for J; bases not matched to a gene: 5. Here the CDR3 DNA reads TGTGCCAGCAGACGACTAGCGGGGGTGGATGAGCAGTTCTTC. Protein product: CASRRLAGVDEQFF. Filled out from reference TRBV13 and TRBJ2-1, the complete variable domain reads AAGVIQSPRHLIKEKRETATLKCYPIPRHDTVYWYQQGPGQDPQFLISFYEKMQSDKGSIPDRFSAQQFSDYHSELNMSSLELGDSALYFCASRRLAGVDEQFFGPGTRLTVL.

V usage is TRBV19 and J usage is TRBJ2-7; D gene unclear. CDR1 LNHDA and CDR2 SQIVND come from the germline V gene (reference sequence). This CDR3 is 15 amino acids long. Trimming shortened V by 1 base and J by 2 bases, and 12 bases separated the two germline ends. CDR3 region: CASSIVQANPYEQYF. In DNA, the CDR3 is TGTGCCAGTAGTATAGTTCAGGCAAATCCCTACGAGCAGTACTTC.

The chain employs TRBV5-5 and TRBJ2-7, with TRBD1 matching over 8 bases. Germline CDR1 SGHKS, CDR2 YYEKEE (reference sequence). The CDR3 covers 15 residues. Unmatched junction bases numbered 10, after V lost 3 bases and J lost 5 bases. Here the CDR3 DNA reads TGTGCCAGCAGCTCCTACAGCAGGGGGCATGACGAGCAGTACTTC. Amino acids: CASSSYSRGHDEQYF.

The chain employs TRBV11-1 and TRBJ2-3; 7 bases fit TRBD2. Germline V CDR1 and CDR2: SGHAT, FQDESV (reference sequence). The V and J ends lost 0 bases and 1 base, in that order; junction bases with no gene match: 7. The CDR3 extends over 17 amino acids. CDR3 sequence (DNA): TGTGCCAGCAGCTTAGCGGGGAGGGGAGCTGGCACAGATACGCAGTATTTT. It codes for CASSLAGRGAGTDTQYF.

The chain is built from TRBV6-6 and TRBJ1-2, with D perhaps matching TRBD1 (6 bases). V was clipped by 0 bases and J by 2 bases, with 10 bases between them. This CDR3 spans 15 amino acids. CDR1 and CDR2 (germline): MNHNY, SVGAGI (reference sequence). DNA for the CDR3: TGTGCCAGCAGTTACTCCGGGGGGGCGAACTATGGCTACACCTTC. It specifies CASSYSGGANYGYTF.

The chain is built from TRBV7-8 and TRBJ2-2; 8 bases agree with TRBD2. Germline trimming cut 5 bases from V and 0 bases from J; bases unmatched to any gene: 2. The germline V gene has CDR1 SGHVS and CDR2 FQNEAQ. The CDR3 loop spans 15 amino acids. CDR3 region: CASSRGGSNTGELFF. As DNA, the CDR3 is TGTGCCAGCAGCCGCGGGGGGTCGAACACCGGGGAGCTGTTTTTT.

The gene calls are TRBV7-8 and TRBJ1-2; 7 nucleotides match TRBD1. CDR1 and CDR2 (germline): SGHVS, FQNEAQ. CDR3 length equals 15 residues. The junction had 10 bases not matched to a gene; V was cut back by 5 bases and J by 4 bases. The CDR3 DNA sequence: TGTGCCAGCAGCCCCGGACAGGCATCGGGCTATGGCTACACCTTC. It yields the protein CASSPGQASGYGYTF.

This chain uses TRBV2 with TRBJ2-7; 10 nucleotides align to TRBD1. J gave up 2 bases and V 4 bases, and 5 bases lay outside the gene matches. The CDR3 is 15 residues long. Germline V CDR1 and CDR2: SNHLY, FYNNEI. CDR3 in DNA: TGTGCCAGCAGTGTCTCCGGGACAGGGGCCTACGAGCAGTACGTC. Encoded protein: CASSVSGTGAYEQYV.

The chain links TRBV2 to TRBJ1-4; D may be TRBD1 (6 bases). The CDR3 extends over 14 amino acids. CDR1 and CDR2 (germline): SNHLY, FYNNEI. Deletions cut 6 bases from V and 0 bases from J, with 8 bases between. CDR3 nucleotides: TGTGCCAGCAGGACAGGTGCAACTAATGAAAAACTGTTTTTT. This gives the protein CASRTGATNEKLFF.

The gene calls are TRBV6-5 and TRBJ1-1; the D is unclear. This CDR3 region has 14 residues. Germline assignment: CDR1 MNHEY and CDR2 SVGAGI. Trimming took 7 bases from V and 1 from J, leaving 13 bases between them. This CDR3 is CASITPRPNTEAFF. CDR3 DNA sequence: TGTGCCAGCATCACCCCGCGGCCGAACACTGAAGCTTTCTTT.

The rearrangement links TRBV9 to TRBJ1-5, with D uncertain. Trimming pared 9 bases from V and 1 base from J, leaving 20 bases between. The CDR3 sequence is 16 residues long. Germline V gene sequence: CDR1 SGDLS, CDR2 YYNGEE. DNA for the CDR3: TGTGCCACCCCATCGCGGGCCCGAAAGAGCAATCAGCCCCAGCATTTT. The encoded protein is CATPSRARKSNQPQHF.

The chain has TRBV4-1 and TRBJ2-4, with 7 bases that match TRBD2. Germline CDR1 MGHRA, CDR2 YSYEKL. The CDR3 consists of 15 residues. The trim removed 4 bases at V and 5 bases at J, leaving 8 bases unmatched. CDR3 coding DNA: TGCGCCAGCAGCCTTCCAAGGGGAGGGGAAAACATTCAGTACTTC. Translated: CASSLPRGGENIQYF.

The rearrangement uses TRBV29-1 and TRBJ2-3; 13 bases line up with TRBD2. This CDR3 contains 18 residues. The germline V gene encodes CDR1 SQVTM and CDR2 ANQGSEA. With V trimmed by 4 bases and J by 5 bases, 15 bases remained unmatched. The DNA for the CDR3 is TGCAGCGTTGGAGGAGGTTGGACTAGCGGGAGAGGGGGAGATACGCAGTATTTT. Residues: CSVGGGWTSGRGGDTQYF.

The V gene is TRBV9, the J gene TRBJ1-5, with a possible D match to TRBD1 (5 bases). The V and J ends lost 1 base and 6 bases respectively, with 14 bases between them. The V gene's germline CDR1 is SGDLS and CDR2 YYNGEE. This CDR3 spans 15 amino acids. The CDR3 coding sequence is TGTGCCAGCAGCGTATCCGGCAGGGAAGGTCAGCCCCAGCATTTT. Protein product: CASSVSGREGQPQHF.

The rearrangement joins TRBV7-2 to TRBJ1-2, with D perhaps matching TRBD1 (5 bases). This CDR3 comprises 16 residues. Germline values: CDR1 SGHTA, CDR2 FQGNSA. V dropped 1 base and J dropped 4 bases, with 16 bases sitting between them. CDR3 sequence: CASSLGRTPGAYGYTF. CDR3 bases: TGTGCCAGCAGCTTAGGTAGAACCCCTGGGGCCTATGGCTACACCTTC.

The chain is built from TRBV7-8 and TRBJ2-1; TRBD1 aligns across 7 bases. Germline V gene sequence: CDR1 SGHVS, CDR2 FQNEAQ. There are 18 residues in the CDR3. Germline trimming cut 6 bases from V and 10 bases from J; bases unmatched to any gene: 24. The CDR3 protein is CASRSDRVGSLPLQEQFF. For the CDR3, the DNA is TGTGCCAGCAGGTCAGACAGGGTAGGCTCACTCCCGTTACAGGAGCAGTTCTTC.

This chain uses TRBV18 with TRBJ2-1, with a possible D match to TRBD2 (6 bases). CDR1 and CDR2 from the germline V gene are KGHSH and LQKENI. With 8 bases removed from V and 4 bases from J, the gap between germline ends came to 12 bases. CDR3 length equals 13 residues. The CDR3 protein is CASAGQPYNEQFF. The DNA for the CDR3 is TGTGCCAGCGCGGGGCAGCCGTACAATGAGCAGTTCTTC.

V is TRBV18 and J is TRBJ2-4, with TRBD2 identical over 7 bases. CDR1 is KGHSH, CDR2 LQKENI, per germline. The CDR3 runs 15 residues. The J segment lost 2 bases and the V segment lost 2 bases, leaving 3 bases of the junction unmatched. The DNA for the CDR3 is TGTGCCAGCTCACCAGGGGGGGATACCAAAAACATTCAGTACTTC. Translation gives CASSPGGDTKNIQYF.

The DNA for the CDR3 is TGCGCCAGCAGCTCTGGGACTAGCGGGGCGAACACCGGGGAGCTGTTTTTT. It encodes CASSSGTSGANTGELFF. V usage is TRBV5-1 and J usage is TRBJ2-2; TRBD2 matches at 13 bases. J gave up 0 bases and V 3 bases, and 2 bases lay outside the gene matches. This CDR3 comprises 17 residues. CDR1 is SGHRS and CDR2 is YFSETQ in the germline V gene.

This clone was counted a few times. J is TRBJ1-1 and V is TRBV19, with 9 bases fitting TRBD1. The V gene end was trimmed by 4 bases and the J gene end by 5 bases; junction bases not matched to a gene: 5. CDR1 is LNHDA, CDR2 SQIVND, per germline (reference sequence). This CDR3 contains 14 residues. The CDR3 sequence: CASSNHRGLTEAFF. CDR3 nucleotides: TGTGCCAGTAGTAACCACAGGGGGCTTACTGAAGCTTTCTTT.